This passage covers 24 T cell receptor beta chains from one sample sequenced in a study of human T cells and chemical hapten exposure. Treatment here: therapeutic diphenylcyclopropenone sensitization with weekly scalp DPC. The library put unique molecular identifiers onto individual cDNA molecules. TCRdb analysed the reads with MiXCR anew, one entry per CDR3 protein. There are about 5,200 distinct CDR3 sequences in the sample; 50% to 65% occur only once, and less than 5% lies in the top ten. This specimen was whole blood, taken before DPC sensitization or 2, 6, or about 24 weeks after (not recorded which). The receptors shown here come from an adult with alopecia areata. Some clones in this sample may be carry-over from other donors' samples. This table probably holds off-target reads from a library built for another chain.

V usage is TRBV2 and J usage is TRBJ2-1; TRBD2 matches 11 bases. Trimming took 6 bases from V and 6 from J; bases not matched to a gene: 4. From germline, CDR1 is SNHLY and CDR2 FYNNEI. The CDR3 has 14 amino acids. CDR3 nucleotides: TGTGCCAGCAGCACTAGCGGGAGTGTCAATGAGCAGTTCTTC. It encodes CASSTSGSVNEQFF.

V is TRBV20-1 and J is TRBJ2-6, with D possibly being TRBD2 (5 bases). With 5 bases removed from V and 4 bases from J, the gap between germline ends came to 12 bases. The CDR3 covers 14 residues. From germline, CDR1 is DFQATT and CDR2 SNEGSKA (reference sequence). The CDR3 loop is CSAVRDTGANVLTF. The CDR3 DNA reads TGCAGTGCTGTCCGGGATACCGGGGCCAACGTCCTGACTTTC.

The rearrangement joins TRBV20-1 to TRBJ1-5; TRBD1 might be the D (5 bases). Trimming shortened V by 7 bases and J by 2 bases, and 9 bases separated the two germline ends. Germline CDR1 reads DFQATT; CDR2 reads SNEGSKA (reference sequence). CDR3 length equals 12 residues. DNA for the CDR3: TGCAGTGGGCAGGGAGGCAATCAGCCCCAGCATTTT. Translated: CSGQGGNQPQHF.

The V and J genes are TRBV7-9 and TRBJ2-4, with D tentatively TRBD1 (5 bases). Trimming took 5 bases from V and 5 from J, leaving 10 bases between them. Germline V gene data show CDR1 as SEHNR and CDR2 as FQNEAQ (reference sequence). The CDR3 totals 13 residues. This CDR3 is CASSVGAENIQYF. CDR3 nucleotide sequence: TGTGCCAGCAGCGTAGGGGCCGAAAACATTCAGTACTTC. The whole variable domain, remainder taken from reference TRBV7-9 and TRBJ2-4, is DTGVSQNPRHKITKRGQNVTFRCDPISEHNRLYWYRQTLGQGPEFLTYFQNEAQLEKSRLLSDRFSAERPKGSFSTLEIQRTEQGDSAMYLCASSVGAENIQYFGAGTRLSVL.

This sequence joins TRBV20-1 and TRBJ2-6; 9 bases are a match to TRBD1. CDR1 DFQATT and CDR2 SNEGSKA come from the germline V gene (reference sequence). Losses at the gene ends were 1 base for V and 4 bases for J; bases not matched to a gene: 14. CDR3 length: 19 amino acids. As DNA, the CDR3 is TGCAGTGCTAGAGTTCCGGGACAGGGTGCCCTCACGGGGGCCAACGTCCTGACTTTC. Residues: CSARVPGQGALTGANVLTF.

Only one count was recorded for this clonotype. The chain uses TRBV19 and TRBJ2-1, with D possibly being TRBD2 (6 bases). In germline, CDR1 is LNHDA, CDR2 SQIVND (reference sequence). V was shortened by 8 bases and J by 3 bases, with 14 bases between the two germline ends. The CDR3 length is 14 residues. This CDR3 is CASAFGTVYNEQFF. The CDR3 nucleotides are TGTGCCAGTGCCTTCGGGACTGTCTACAATGAGCAGTTCTTC.

V gene TRBV20-1 combines with J gene TRBJ2-3, with D uncertain. The V end lost 3 bases, the J end lost 3 bases, and 10 bases lay between the germline ends. CDR3 size: 13 residues. Germline loops: CDR1 DFQATT, CDR2 SNEGSKA (reference sequence). CDR3 nucleotides: TGCAGTGCTAGCGAAGGGCCTACAGATACGCAGTATTTT. Protein: CSASEGPTDTQYF.

The chain has TRBV19 and TRBJ2-1; TRBD2 aligns across 10 bases. CDR3 length equals 14 residues. V was pared by 8 bases and J by 7 bases, with 8 bases of the junction left unmatched. Germline-derived CDR1 and CDR2 are LNHDA and SQIVND (reference sequence). The CDR3 DNA reads TGTGCCAGTGGAGGTTTAGCGGGAGGAAATGAGCAGTTCTTC. Amino acid sequence: CASGGLAGGNEQFF. Looking up the rest from reference TRBV19 and TRBJ2-1 gives the full variable domain: DGGITQSPKYLFRKEGQNVTLSCEQNLNHDAMYWYRQDPGQGLRLIYYSQIVNDFQKGDIAEGYSVSREKKESFPLTVTSAQKNPTAFYLCASGGLAGGNEQFFGPGTRLTVL.

The chain joins TRBV2 to TRBJ2-3, with a weak D call TRBD1 (5 bases). CDR1 is SNHLY and CDR2 is FYNNEI in the germline V gene. This CDR3 spans 14 amino acids. V lost 4 bases and J 6 bases, leaving 14 bases between the germline ends. CDR3 region: CASSVETGADTQYF. CDR3 bases: TGTGCCAGCAGTGTCGAGACTGGGGCCGATACGCAGTATTTT.

The CDR3 here is CAWTTSAETQYF. CDR3 nucleotide sequence: TGTGCCTGGACAACTAGCGCAGAGACCCAGTACTTC. The rearrangement uses TRBV30 and TRBJ2-5; TRBD2 matches at 7 bases. V dropped 4 bases and J dropped 4; count of bases not matched to a gene: 3. The CDR3 runs to 12 residues. CDR1 and CDR2 from the germline V gene are GTSNPN and SVGIG (reference sequence).

This chain connects TRBV29-1 to TRBJ2-5, with D possibly being TRBD2 (5 bases). The CDR3 sequence is 11 residues long. The V gene lost 8 bases and the J gene lost 0 bases, with 7 bases spanning the gap. Germline CDR1 SQVTM, CDR2 ANQGSEA. In DNA form, the CDR3 reads TGCAGCCTCGGGAACCAAGAGACCCAGTACTTC. It codes for CSLGNQETQYF. The variable domain in full, with the rest retrieved from reference TRBV29-1 and TRBJ2-5, is SAVISQKPSRDICQRGTSLTIQCQVDSQVTMMFWYRQQPGQSLTLIATANQGSEATYESGFVIDKFPISRPNLTFSTLTVSNMSPEDSSIYLCSLGNQETQYFGPGTRLLVL.

This clonotype was picked up a small number of times. The chain is built from TRBV28 and TRBJ2-1; D not certain. This CDR3 comprises 13 residues. Trimming stripped 10 bases from V and 0 bases from J, with 10 bases between. Germline V gene data show CDR1 as MDHEN and CDR2 as SYDVKM. The CDR3 sequence: CATDSNSYNEQFF. The DNA of the CDR3 is TGTGCCACCGATTCCAACTCCTACAATGAGCAGTTCTTC.

A few counts support this clonotype. The rearrangement links TRBV5-1 to TRBJ2-5; D is uncertain. The CDR3 is made up of 14 amino acids. Germline lookup yields CDR1 SGHRS and CDR2 YFSETQ. V lost 4 bases, J lost 1 base, and 11 bases lay in between. CDR3 sequence: CASSPEYFQETQYF. CDR3 DNA sequence: TGCGCCAGCAGCCCCGAATATTTCCAAGAGACCCAGTACTTC.

The CDR3 protein is CSAPETSGRHYEQYF. For the CDR3, the DNA is TGCAGTGCGCCCGAAACTAGCGGGAGGCATTACGAGCAGTACTTC. The rearrangement uses TRBV20-1 and TRBJ2-7; 12 bases line up with TRBD2. The CDR3 is 15 amino acids. Germline V CDR1 and CDR2: DFQATT, SNEGSKA (reference sequence). V lost 6 bases, J lost 4 bases, and 10 bases stayed unmatched.

This clonotype was observed once. This sequence joins TRBV4-2 and TRBJ2-1; the match to TRBD2 covers 9 bases. The CDR3 covers 16 residues. V was clipped by 1 base and J by 6 bases; unmatched bases: 7. Germline V gene lookup returns CDR1 LGHNA and CDR2 YNFKEQ. CDR3 in amino acids: CASSQASSGVTNEQFF. CDR3 coding DNA: TGTGCCAGCAGCCAAGCCTCTAGCGGGGTTACCAATGAGCAGTTCTTC.

This chain links TRBV6-5 with TRBJ2-2; 7 bases align to TRBD2. CDR3 size: 13 residues. The V gene end was trimmed by 6 bases and the J gene end by 6 bases; junction bases not matched to a gene: 4. Germline V CDR1 and CDR2: MNHEY, SVGAGI. The CDR3 nucleotides read TGTGCCAGCAGGAGGGAGGGTGCCGGGGAGCTGTTTTTT. Translating gives CASRREGAGELFF.

This clonotype was observed a handful of times. This chain joins TRBV11-2 and TRBJ2-3; D might be TRBD1 (5 bases). The CDR3 contains 15 residues. The V gene lost 0 bases and the J gene lost 8 bases, with 15 bases spanning the gap. CDR1 is SGHAT, CDR2 FQNNGV, per germline. CDR3 sequence (DNA): TGTGCCAGCAGCTTAGATGGGGCTGGTTCGCGTACGCAGTATTTT. Its translation is CASSLDGAGSRTQYF.

The V and J genes are TRBV29-1 and TRBJ2-3, with D possibly TRBD2 on 5 matching bases. Per the germline V gene, CDR1 is SQVTM and CDR2 is ANQGSEA. The CDR3 has 13 amino acids. Trimming stripped 2 bases from V and 5 bases from J, with 11 bases between. In DNA form, the CDR3 reads TGCAGCGTTGAAATCGGGATTAGAGATACGCAGTATTTT. Its protein product is CSVEIGIRDTQYF.

The chain carries TRBV5-4 and TRBJ2-7; TRBD2 is a possible D gene (5 bases). The germline V and J ends were trimmed by 4 bases and 5 bases, with 19 bases remaining between them. Germline V gives CDR1 SGHNT, CDR2 YYREEE (reference sequence). This CDR3 spans 15 amino acids. The CDR3 sequence is CASSPVRLGGHEQYF. CDR3 in DNA: TGTGCCAGCAGCCCTGTCAGGCTAGGAGGCCACGAGCAGTACTTC.

The chain is built from TRBV19 and TRBJ1-4, with 10 bases lining up with TRBD1. CDR1 and CDR2 from the germline V gene are LNHDA and SQIVND (reference sequence). This CDR3 region has 15 residues. The V gene end was trimmed by 5 bases and the J gene end by 7 bases; junction bases not matched to a gene: 7. CDR3: CASSAPGQGTEKLFF. The CDR3 bases are TGTGCCAGTAGTGCGCCGGGACAGGGGACTGAAAAACTGTTTTTT. Supplemented by reference TRBV19 and TRBJ1-4, the full variable domain reads DGGITQSPKYLFRKEGQNVTLSCEQNLNHDAMYWYRQDPGQGLRLIYYSQIVNDFQKGDIAEGYSVSREKKESFPLTVTSAQKNPTAFYLCASSAPGQGTEKLFFGSGTQLSVL.

In its sample, this clonotype was seen a few times. J is TRBJ2-3 and V is TRBV10-3, with 9 bases matching TRBD2. Germline CDR1 ENHRY, CDR2 SYGVKD. J was trimmed by 6 bases and V by 4 bases; bases with no gene match: 8. The CDR3 spans 15 residues. As DNA, the CDR3 is TGTGCCATCAGTGGGTATAGCGGGAGTTCTGATACGCAGTATTTT. This codes for CAISGYSGSSDTQYF.

This chain joins TRBV10-2 and TRBJ2-5; D perhaps matches TRBD1 (6 bases). Germline-derived CDR1 and CDR2 are WSHSY and SAAADI. Trimming left V 7 bases short and J 0 bases short, with 12 bases between. This CDR3 is built from 14 residues. DNA for the CDR3: TGCGCCAGCACCCAGGGGCTTTACCAAGAGACCCAGTACTTC. Translating it yields CASTQGLYQETQYF.

A word on this clonotype: Sequence at one end of the junction differs from germline and may be a read error. The chain has TRBV29-1 and TRBJ2-1; TRBD2 aligns across 7 bases. This CDR3 contains 10 residues. From germline, CDR1 is SQVTM and CDR2 ANQGSEA. The CDR3 here is CSVGGSEPAF. The CDR3 coding sequence is TGCAGCGTGGGGGGGAGCGAGCCCGCCTTC.

This clonotype was seen a few times. In DNA form, the CDR3 reads TGTGCCAGCAGTCTAACTCTTAGCGGTTTTCAGTACTTC. This translates into CASSLTLSGFQYF. This rearrangement joins TRBV28 to TRBJ2-4, with a tentative D call TRBD2 (6 bases). V lost 5 bases to trimming and J lost 11 bases, with 16 bases between them. The CDR3 has 13 residues. Germline V CDR1 and CDR2: MDHEN, SYDVKM.